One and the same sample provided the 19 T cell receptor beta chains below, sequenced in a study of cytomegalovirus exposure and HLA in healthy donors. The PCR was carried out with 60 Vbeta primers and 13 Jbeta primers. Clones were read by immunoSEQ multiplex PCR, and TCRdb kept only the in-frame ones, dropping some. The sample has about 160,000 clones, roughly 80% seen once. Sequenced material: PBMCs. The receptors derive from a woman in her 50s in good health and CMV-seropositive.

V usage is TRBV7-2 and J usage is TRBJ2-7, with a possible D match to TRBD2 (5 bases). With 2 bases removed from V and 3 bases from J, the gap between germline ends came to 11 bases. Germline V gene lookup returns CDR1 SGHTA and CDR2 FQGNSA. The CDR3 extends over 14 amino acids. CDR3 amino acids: CASSLQLEIYEQYF. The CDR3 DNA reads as TGTGCCAGCAGCTTACAACTAGAGATCTACGAGCAGTACTTC. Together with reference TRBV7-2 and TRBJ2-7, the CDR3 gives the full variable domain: GAGVSQSPSNKVTEKGKDVELRCDPISGHTALYWYRQSLGQGLEFLIYFQGNSAPDKSGLPSDRFSAERTGGSVSTLTIQRTQQEDSAVYLCASSLQLEIYEQYFGPGTRLTVT.

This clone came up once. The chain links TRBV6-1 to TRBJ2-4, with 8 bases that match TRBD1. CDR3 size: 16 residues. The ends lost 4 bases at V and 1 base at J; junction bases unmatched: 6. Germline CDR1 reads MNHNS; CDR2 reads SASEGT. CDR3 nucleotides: TGTGCCAGCAGTGGGACAGGGAATTTGGCCAAAAACATTCAGTACTTC. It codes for CASSGTGNLAKNIQYF.

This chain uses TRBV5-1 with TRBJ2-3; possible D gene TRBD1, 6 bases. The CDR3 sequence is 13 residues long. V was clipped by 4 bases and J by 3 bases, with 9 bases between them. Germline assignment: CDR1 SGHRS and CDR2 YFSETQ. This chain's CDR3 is CASSMDRTDTQYF. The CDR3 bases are TGCGCCAGCAGCATGGACAGAACAGATACGCAGTATTTT.

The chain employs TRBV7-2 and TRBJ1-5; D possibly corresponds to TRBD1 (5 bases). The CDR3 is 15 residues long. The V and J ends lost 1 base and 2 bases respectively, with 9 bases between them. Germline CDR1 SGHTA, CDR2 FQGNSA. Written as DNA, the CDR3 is TGTGCCAGCAGCTTAGATCCGACAGGCAATCAGCCCCAGCATTTT. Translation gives CASSLDPTGNQPQHF.

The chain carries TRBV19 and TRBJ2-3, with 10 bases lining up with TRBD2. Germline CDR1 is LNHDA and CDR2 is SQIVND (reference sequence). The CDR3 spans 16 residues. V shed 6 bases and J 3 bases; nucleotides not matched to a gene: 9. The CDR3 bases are TGTGCCAGTAGCGATCATCTAGCGGGAGCTACAGATACGCAGTATTTT. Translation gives CASSDHLAGATDTQYF.

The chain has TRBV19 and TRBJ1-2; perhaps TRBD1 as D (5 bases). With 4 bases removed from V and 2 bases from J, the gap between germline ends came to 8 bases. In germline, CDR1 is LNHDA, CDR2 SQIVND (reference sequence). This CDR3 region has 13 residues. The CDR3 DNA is TGTGCCAGTAGTAGGGGCGGAAACTATGGCTACACCTTC. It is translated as CASSRGGNYGYTF.

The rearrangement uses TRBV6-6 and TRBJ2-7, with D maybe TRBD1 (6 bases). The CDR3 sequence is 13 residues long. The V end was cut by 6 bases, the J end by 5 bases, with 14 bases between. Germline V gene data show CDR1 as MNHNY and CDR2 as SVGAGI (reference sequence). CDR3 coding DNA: TGTGCCAGCAGGCCCAGGGGTTTCGACGAGCAGTACTTC. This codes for CASRPRGFDEQYF.

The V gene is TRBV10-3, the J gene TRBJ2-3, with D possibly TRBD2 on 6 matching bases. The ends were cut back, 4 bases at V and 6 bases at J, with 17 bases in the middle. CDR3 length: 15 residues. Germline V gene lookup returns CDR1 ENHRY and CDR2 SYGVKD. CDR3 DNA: TGTGCCATCAGTGTCACCGGTTCGGGAGCGGATACGCAGTATTTT. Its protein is CAISVTGSGADTQYF.

The DNA of the CDR3 is TGTGCCACCTTGGACAGGGCGGGGGATACGCAGTATTTT. It is translated as CATLDRAGDTQYF. The V gene is TRBV28, the J gene TRBJ2-3; the match to TRBD1 covers 8 bases. Germline V gene sequence: CDR1 MDHEN, CDR2 SYDVKM. J was trimmed by 6 bases and V by 10 bases; bases with no gene match: 9. The CDR3 length is 13 residues.

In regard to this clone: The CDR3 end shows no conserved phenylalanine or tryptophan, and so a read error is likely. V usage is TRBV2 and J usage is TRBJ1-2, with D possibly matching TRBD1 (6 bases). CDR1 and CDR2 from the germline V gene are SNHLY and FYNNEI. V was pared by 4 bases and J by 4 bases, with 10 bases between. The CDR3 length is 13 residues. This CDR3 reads CASSGTELYGYTL. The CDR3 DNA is TGTGCCAGCAGTGGGACAGAGCTCTATGGCTACACCCTC.

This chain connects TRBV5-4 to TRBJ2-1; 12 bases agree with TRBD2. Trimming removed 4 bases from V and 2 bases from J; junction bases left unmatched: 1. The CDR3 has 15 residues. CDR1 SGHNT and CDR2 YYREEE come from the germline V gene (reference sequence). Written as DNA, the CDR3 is TGTGCCAGCAGCCGGACTAGCGGGACCTACAATGAGCAGTTCTTC. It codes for CASSRTSGTYNEQFF.

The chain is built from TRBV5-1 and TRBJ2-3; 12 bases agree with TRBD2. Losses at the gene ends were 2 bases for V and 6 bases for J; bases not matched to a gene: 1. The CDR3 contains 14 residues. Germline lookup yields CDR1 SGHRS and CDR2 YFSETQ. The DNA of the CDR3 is TGCGCCAGCAGCTTTACTAGCGGGGGGGATACGCAGTATTTT. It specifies CASSFTSGGDTQYF.

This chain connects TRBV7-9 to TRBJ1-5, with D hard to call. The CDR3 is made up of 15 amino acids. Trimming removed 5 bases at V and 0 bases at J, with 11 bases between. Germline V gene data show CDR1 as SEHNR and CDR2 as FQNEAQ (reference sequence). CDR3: CASSLGSYSNQPQHF. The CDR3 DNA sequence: TGTGCCAGCAGCCTAGGGAGCTATAGCAATCAGCCCCAGCATTTT. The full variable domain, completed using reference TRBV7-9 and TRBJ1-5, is DTGVSQNPRHKITKRGQNVTFRCDPISEHNRLYWYRQTLGQGPEFLTYFQNEAQLEKSRLLSDRFSAERPKGSFSTLEIQRTEQGDSAMYLCASSLGSYSNQPQHFGDGTRLSIL.

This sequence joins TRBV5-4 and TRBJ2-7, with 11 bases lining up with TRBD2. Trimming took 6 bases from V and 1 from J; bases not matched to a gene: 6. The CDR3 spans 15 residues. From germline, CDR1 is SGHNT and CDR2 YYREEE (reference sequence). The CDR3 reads CASTQGLAASYEQYF. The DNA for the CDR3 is TGTGCCAGCACCCAGGGACTAGCGGCTTCCTACGAGCAGTACTTC.

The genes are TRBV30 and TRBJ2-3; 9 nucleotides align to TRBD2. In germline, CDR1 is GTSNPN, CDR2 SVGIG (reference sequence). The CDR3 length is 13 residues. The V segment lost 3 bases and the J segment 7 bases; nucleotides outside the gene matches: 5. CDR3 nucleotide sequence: TGTGCCTGGAGACAGCGGGGGGCGAATACGCAGTATTTT. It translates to CAWRQRGANTQYF.

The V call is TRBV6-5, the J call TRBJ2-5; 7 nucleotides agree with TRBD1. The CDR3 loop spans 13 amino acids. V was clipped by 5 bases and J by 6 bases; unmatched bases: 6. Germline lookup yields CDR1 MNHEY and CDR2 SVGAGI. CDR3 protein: CASSNRGLKTQYF. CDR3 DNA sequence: TGTGCCAGCAGTAACAGGGGTCTCAAGACCCAGTACTTC.

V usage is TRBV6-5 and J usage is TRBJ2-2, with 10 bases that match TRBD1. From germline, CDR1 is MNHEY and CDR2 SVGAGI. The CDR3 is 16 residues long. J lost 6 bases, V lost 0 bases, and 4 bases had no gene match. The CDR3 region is CASSYSRDRGSGELFF. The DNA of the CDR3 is TGTGCCAGCAGTTACTCCCGGGACAGGGGATCCGGGGAGCTGTTTTTT.

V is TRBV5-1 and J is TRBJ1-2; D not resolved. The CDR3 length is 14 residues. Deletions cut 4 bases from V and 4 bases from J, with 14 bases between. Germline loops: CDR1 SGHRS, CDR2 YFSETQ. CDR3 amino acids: CASSPLEGTYGYTF. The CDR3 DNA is TGCGCCAGCAGCCCCCTTGAGGGCACCTATGGCTACACCTTC.

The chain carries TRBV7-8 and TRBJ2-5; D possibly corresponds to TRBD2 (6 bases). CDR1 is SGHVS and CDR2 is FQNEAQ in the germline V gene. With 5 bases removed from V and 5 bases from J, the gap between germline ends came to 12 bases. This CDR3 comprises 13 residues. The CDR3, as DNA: TGTGCCAGCAGCCGACTAGAAACGGAGACCCAGTACTTC. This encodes CASSRLETETQYF. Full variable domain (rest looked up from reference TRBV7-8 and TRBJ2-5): GAGVSQSPRYKVAKRGQDVALRCDPISGHVSLFWYQQALGQGPEFLTYFQNEAQLDKSGLPSDRFFAERPEGSVSTLKIQRTQQEDSAVYLCASSRLETETQYFGPGTRLLVL.